The sample holds a few counts of the clone carrying this TCR beta chain. This entry belongs to a study of PD-L1 blockade in urothelial cancer. This CDR3 is 14 amino acids long. J gave up 5 bases and V 3 bases, and 3 bases lay outside the gene matches. Germline values: CDR1 WSHSY, CDR2 SAAADI. The repertoire was sequenced with immunoSEQ multiplex PCR; TCRdb's copy has only in-frame clones and lacks some. The data contain 41,000 or so clones, over 65% of them singletons. The sample here was PBMCs, taken around atezolizumab (anti-PD-L1) treatment. The TCR originated in a man in his sixties with urothelial cancer. V and J are TRBV10-2 and TRBJ2-3; 9 bases are a match to TRBD1. CDR3 residues: CASSEQGAGDTQYF. Here the CDR3 DNA reads TGCGCCAGCAGTGAACAGGGGGCCGGAGATACGCAGTATTTT.